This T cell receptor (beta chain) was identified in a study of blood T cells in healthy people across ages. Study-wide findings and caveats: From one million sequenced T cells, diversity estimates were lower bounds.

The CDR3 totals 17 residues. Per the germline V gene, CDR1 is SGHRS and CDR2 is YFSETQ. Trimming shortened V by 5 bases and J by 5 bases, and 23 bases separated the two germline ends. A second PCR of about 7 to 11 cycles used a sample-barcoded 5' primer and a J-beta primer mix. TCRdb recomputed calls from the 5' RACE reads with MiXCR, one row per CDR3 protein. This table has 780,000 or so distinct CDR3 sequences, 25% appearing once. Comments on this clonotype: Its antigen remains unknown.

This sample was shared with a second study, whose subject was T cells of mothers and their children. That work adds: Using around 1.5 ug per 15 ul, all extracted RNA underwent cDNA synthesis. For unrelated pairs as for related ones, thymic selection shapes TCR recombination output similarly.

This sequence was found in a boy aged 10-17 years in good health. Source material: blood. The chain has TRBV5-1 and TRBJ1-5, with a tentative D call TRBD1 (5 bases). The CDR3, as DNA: TGCGCCAGCAGGTTTATTCCCGGGACTGAGATCGATCAGCCCCAGCATTTT. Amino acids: CASRFIPGTEIDQPQHF.